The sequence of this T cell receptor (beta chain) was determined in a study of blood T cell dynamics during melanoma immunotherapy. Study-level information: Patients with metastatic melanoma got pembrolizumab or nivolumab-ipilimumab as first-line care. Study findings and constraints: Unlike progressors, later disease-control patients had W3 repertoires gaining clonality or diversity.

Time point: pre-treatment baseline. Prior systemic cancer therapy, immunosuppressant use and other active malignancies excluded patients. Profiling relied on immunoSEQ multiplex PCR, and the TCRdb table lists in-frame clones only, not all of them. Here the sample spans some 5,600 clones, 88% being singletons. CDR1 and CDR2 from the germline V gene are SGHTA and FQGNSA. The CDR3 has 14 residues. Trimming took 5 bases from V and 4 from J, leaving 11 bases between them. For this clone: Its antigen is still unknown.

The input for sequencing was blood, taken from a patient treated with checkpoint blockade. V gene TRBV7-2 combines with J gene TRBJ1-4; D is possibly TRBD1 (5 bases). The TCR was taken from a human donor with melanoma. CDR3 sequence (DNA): TGTGCCAGCAGCAAAAAAGGGGTTAATGAAAAACTGTTTTTT. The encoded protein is CASSKKGVNEKLFF.